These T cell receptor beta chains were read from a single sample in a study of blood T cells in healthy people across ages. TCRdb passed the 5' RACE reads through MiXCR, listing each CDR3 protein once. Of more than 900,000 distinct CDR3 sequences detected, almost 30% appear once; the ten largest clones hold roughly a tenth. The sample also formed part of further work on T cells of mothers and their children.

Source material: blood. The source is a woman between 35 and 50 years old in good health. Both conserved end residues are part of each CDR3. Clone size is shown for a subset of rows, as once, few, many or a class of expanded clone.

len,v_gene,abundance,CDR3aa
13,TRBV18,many,CASSPKMVETQYF
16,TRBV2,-,CASSEGEAGERKTQYF
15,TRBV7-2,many,CASSPQAGGRYEQYF
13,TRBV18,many,CASSSPTSYEQYF
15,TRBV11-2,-,CASSLLVGSGDTQYF
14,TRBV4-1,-,CASSQVGSLYGYTF
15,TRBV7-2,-,CASSHWRGGYNEQFF
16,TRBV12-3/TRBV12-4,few,CASSFVKGQGNTEAFF
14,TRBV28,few,CASSHGSGVTEAFF
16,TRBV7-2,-,CASSPGTKATNEKLFF
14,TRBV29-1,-,CSSTGIDWDNEQFF
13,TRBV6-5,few,CASSTGRNTEAFF
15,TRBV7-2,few,CASSQPPGMDTEAFF
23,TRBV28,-,CASGIPELAGGPFPLCSYNEQFF
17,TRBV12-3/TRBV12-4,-,CASSFSGGAGGKNEQYF
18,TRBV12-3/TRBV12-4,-,CASSPSIQGLTNTGELFF
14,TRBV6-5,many,CASSYRGDVNEQYF
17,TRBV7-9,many,CASSSTETDRGFSGYTF
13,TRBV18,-,CASSRQSADTQYF
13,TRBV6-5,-,CASSRTRNYEQYF
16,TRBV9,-,CASSPQVGGLGNEQYF
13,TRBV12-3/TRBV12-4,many,CASSFHGAETQYF
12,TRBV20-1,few,CSARAGAYGYTF
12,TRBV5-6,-,CVSSLSSDTQYF
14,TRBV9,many,CASSVAASTDTQYF
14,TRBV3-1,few,CASTRTSVTDTQYF
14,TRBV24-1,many,CATSDLNSYYGYTF
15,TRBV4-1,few,CASSQVGTGNEKLFF
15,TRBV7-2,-,CASSPLPGLGGTQYF
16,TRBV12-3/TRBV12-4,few,CASSLARRGGRDEQYF
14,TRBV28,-,CASRGGPANYGYTF
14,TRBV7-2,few,CASSLGWGNTEAFF
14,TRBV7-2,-,CASSLTERPYEQYF
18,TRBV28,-,CASSLGLAGGGGTDTQYF
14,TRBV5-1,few,CASTHGREQETQYF
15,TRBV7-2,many,CASSLLGSISYEQYF
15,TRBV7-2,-,CASSLGSRGGNEQFF
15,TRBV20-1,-,CSARDQRGLSEKLFF
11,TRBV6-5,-,CASSTGIWAFF
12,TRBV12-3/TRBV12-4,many,CASSWDAGVAFF
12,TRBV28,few,CASGPRGYGYTF
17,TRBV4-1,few,CASSQDQGRLVTDTQYF
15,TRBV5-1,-,CASSSPDRGANEQYF
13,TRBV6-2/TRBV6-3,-,CASSYVANEKLFF
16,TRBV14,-,CASSQDGGQIHTEAFF
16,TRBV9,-,CASSPQPGLAQNEQYF
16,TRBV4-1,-,CASSPGGTLDNSPLHF
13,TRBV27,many,CASSLQGAGEQYF
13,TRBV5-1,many,CASTPTAGDTQYF
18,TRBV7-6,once,CASSLEIRQGASGQPQHF
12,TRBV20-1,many,CSARDGDYGYTF
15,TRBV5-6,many,CASSFTRDSYNEQFF
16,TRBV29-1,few,CSAGVGLAGAGGEQFF
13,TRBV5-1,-,CASRSDRVHGYTF
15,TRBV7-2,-,CASSFQQGAGETQYF
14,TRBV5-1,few,CASSFNQMNTEAFF
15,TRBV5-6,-,CASSTGQVGDYGYTF
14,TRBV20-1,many,CSAADRDPQETQYF
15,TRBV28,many,CASSLDSPGGNEQFF